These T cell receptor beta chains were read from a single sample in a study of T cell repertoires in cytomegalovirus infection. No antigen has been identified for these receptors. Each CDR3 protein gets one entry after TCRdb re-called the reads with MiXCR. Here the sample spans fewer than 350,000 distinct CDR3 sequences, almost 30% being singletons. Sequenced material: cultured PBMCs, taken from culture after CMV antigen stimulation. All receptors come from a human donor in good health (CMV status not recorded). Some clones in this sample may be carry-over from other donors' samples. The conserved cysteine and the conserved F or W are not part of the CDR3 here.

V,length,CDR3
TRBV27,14,ASSPLAGGRADTQY
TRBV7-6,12,ASSLALGAREQY
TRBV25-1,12,ASSEWRYQETQY
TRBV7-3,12,ASSPTGVGDEQF
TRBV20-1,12,SAPTSGDYNEQF
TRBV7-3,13,ASSLENRGFNEQY
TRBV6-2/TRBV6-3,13,ASSRWTGETGELF
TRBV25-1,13,ASSELAPLYNEQF
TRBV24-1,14,ATSDATSATYNEQF
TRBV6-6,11,ASSSQTGDGYT
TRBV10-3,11,AIRGTEGTEAF
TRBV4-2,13,ASSQESPGGDEQY
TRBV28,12,ASRTRVSKNIQY
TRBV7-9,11,ASSLGGFQPQH
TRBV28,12,ASSTRQGSGTQY
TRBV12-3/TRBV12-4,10,ASGPSGETQY
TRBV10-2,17,ASSRDRSAKSSYNSPLH
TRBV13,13,ASSPPGQGNTEAF
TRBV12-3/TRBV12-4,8,ASSPNEQF
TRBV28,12,ASTGGGRPYGYT
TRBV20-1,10,SARLSGWLAF
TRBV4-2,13,ASSQVLAGSYEQY
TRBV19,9,AIGGPETQY
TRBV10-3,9,AISEYQEQY
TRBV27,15,ASSLLRLAGSTDTQY
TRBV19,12,ASSATQGSYEQY